This T cell receptor beta chain is from a study of shared clonotypes between healthy human individuals. For this clone: What it recognizes is unknown.

Study findings and constraints: Naive subsets generally exceeded memory subsets in estimated richness.

The naive CD8 fraction comprised CD45RO-negative cells positively selected for CCR7 and excluded terminally differentiated effector memory CD45RA+ cells. Trimming at V came to 1 base and at J to 3 bases, leaving 3 bases not matched to a gene. The CDR3 is 14 residues long. Germline loops: CDR1 MNHEY, CDR2 SMNVEV (reference sequence). How the authors handled the data: From ImmunoSEQ came sequences covering only the junction and carrying no quality scores, so filtering differed. Sequencing was performed with immunoSEQ multiplex PCR; in TCRdb, only in-frame clones are kept and a portion is missing. V and J calls and clone size come straight from that table; D and trimming were deduced from the DNA. Among roughly 2.1 million clones listed, 85% to 95% were seen once.

The receptor was derived from a man between 18 and 29 years old in good health. Some clones in this sample may be carry-over from other donors' samples. Sequenced sample: naive CD8+ T cells from PBMCs. This chain joins TRBV27 and TRBJ2-7; 7 nucleotides match TRBD2. The CDR3 spells CASSLFPSGYEQYF. The CDR3 region has the DNA TGTGCCAGCAGTTTATTTCCTAGCGGCTACGAGCAGTACTTC.